This entry is about one T cell receptor (beta chain). Its antigen is not identified. Generated by immunoSEQ multiplex PCR, the TCRdb table keeps only in-frame clones and is missing some. The sample shows around 25,000 clones, around 77% of them seen only once. The record originates from a study of a mutant IDH1 vaccine in newly diagnosed glioma. Across the study: Treated individuals were about 60% male and 37.5% female, averaging roughly 43 years of age. Patients were pretreated with radiotherapy, temozolomide, or both, mostly both.

Germline V gene lookup returns CDR1 SGHRS and CDR2 YFSETQ. V lost 4 bases and J lost 0; bases outside the gene matches: 17. This CDR3 spans 19 amino acids. Regarding time point: week 11, during vaccination. Mutant IDH1 20-mer peptide, at 300 ug, made up each vaccine dose, with topical imiquimod. The chain recombines TRBV5-1 with TRBJ2-3; 7 bases are shared with TRBD2. The receptor was isolated from a woman aged 18-29 years with glioma. The sample consisted of PBMCs, taken from a glioma patient whose treatment included an IDH1 peptide vaccine. CDR3 residues: CASSRPGASGDASTDTQYF. The CDR3 region has the DNA TGCGCCAGCAGCCGCCCTGGGGCTAGCGGAGACGCTAGCACAGATACGCAGTATTTT.